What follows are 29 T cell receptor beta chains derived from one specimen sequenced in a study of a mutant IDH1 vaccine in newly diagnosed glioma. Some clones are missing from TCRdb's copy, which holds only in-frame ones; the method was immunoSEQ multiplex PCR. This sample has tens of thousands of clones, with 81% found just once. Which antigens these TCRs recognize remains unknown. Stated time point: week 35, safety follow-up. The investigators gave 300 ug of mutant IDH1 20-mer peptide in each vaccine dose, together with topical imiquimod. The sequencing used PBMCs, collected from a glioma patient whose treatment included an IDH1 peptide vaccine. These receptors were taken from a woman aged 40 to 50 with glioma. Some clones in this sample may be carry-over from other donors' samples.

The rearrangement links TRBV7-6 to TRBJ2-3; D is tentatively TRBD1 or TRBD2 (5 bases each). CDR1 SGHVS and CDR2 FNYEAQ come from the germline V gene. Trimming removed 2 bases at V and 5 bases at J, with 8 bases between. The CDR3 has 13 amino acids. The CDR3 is CASSLWGKDTQYF. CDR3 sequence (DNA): TGTGCCAGCAGCTTATGGGGGAAAGATACGCAGTATTTT.

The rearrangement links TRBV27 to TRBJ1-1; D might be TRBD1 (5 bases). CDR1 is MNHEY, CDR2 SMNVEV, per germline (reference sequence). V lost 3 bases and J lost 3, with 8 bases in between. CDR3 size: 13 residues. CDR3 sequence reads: CASSFRVDTEAFF. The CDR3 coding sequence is TGTGCCAGCAGTTTCAGGGTTGACACTGAAGCTTTCTTT.

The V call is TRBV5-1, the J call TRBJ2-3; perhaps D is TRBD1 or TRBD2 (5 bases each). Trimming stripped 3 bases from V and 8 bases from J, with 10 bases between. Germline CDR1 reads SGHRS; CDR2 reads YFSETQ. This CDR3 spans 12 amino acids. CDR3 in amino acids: CASSSPGPTQYF. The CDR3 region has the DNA TGCGCCAGCAGCTCCCCGGGGCCTACGCAGTATTTT.

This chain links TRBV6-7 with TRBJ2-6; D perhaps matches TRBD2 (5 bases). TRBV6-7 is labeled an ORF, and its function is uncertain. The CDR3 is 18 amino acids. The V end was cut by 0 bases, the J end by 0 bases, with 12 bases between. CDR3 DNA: TGTGCCAGCAGTTACTCTCATAGCGATTGCTCTGGGGCCAACGTCCTGACTTTC. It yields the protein CASSYSHSDCSGANVLTF.

The CDR3 protein is CASSRRGRVNEQYF. The DNA for the CDR3 is TGTGCCAGCAGCCGGAGGGGGCGCGTCAACGAGCAGTACTTC. The chain links TRBV9 to TRBJ2-7; D is perhaps TRBD1 (7 bases). V was shortened by 4 bases and J by 5 bases, with 16 bases between the two germline ends. Per germline, CDR1 SGDLS and CDR2 YYNGEE. CDR3 size: 14 residues.

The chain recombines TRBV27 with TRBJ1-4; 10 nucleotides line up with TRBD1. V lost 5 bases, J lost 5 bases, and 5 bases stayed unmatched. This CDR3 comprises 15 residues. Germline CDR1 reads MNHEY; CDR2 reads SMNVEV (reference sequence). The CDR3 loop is CASSLGQGRNEKLFF. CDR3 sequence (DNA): TGTGCCAGCAGTCTGGGACAGGGGAGGAATGAAAAACTGTTTTTT.

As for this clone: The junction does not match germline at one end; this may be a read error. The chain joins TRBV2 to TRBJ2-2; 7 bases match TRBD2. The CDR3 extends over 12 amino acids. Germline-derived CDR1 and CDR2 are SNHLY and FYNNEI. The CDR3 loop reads CASREDSGKLFF. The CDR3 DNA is TGTGCCAGCAGGGAAGACAGCGGGAAGCTGTTTTTT. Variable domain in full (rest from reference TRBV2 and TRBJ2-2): EPEVTQTPSHQVTQMGQEVILRCVPISNHLYFYWYRQILGQKVEFLVSFYNNEISEKSEIFDDQFSVERPDGSNFTLKIRSTKLEDSAMYFCASREDSGKLFFGEGSRLTVL.

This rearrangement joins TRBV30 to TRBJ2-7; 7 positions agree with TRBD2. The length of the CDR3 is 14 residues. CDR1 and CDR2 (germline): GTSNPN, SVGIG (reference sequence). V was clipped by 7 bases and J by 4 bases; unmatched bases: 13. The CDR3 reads CASKIEAGTYEQYF. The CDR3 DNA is TGTGCCTCCAAGATTGAAGCGGGGACGTACGAGCAGTACTTC. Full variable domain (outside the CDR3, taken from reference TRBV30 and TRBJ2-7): SQTIHQWPATLVQPVGSPLSLECTVEGTSNPNLYWYRQAAGRGLQLLFYSVGIGQISSEVPQNLSASRPQDRQFILSSKKLLLSDSGFYLCASKIEAGTYEQYFGPGTRLTVT.

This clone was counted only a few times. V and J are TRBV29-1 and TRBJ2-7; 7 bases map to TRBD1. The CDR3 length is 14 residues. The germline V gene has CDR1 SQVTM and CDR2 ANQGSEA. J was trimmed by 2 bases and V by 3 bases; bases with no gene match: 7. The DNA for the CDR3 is TGCAGCGTTGAGGATAGGGACAGACCCTACGAGCAGTACTTC. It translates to CSVEDRDRPYEQYF.

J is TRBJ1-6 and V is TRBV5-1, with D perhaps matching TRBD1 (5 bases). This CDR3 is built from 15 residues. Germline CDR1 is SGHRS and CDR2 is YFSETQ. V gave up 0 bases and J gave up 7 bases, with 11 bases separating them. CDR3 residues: CASSLDGGRNSPLHF. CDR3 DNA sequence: TGCGCCAGCAGCTTGGACGGGGGTAGAAATTCACCCCTCCACTTT.

The CDR3 loop reads CASSPLIRWESSEAFF. CDR3 coding DNA: TGCGCCAGCAGCCCCTTAATACGTTGGGAGTCCAGTGAAGCTTTCTTT. The rearrangement joins TRBV4-1 to TRBJ1-1; D is uncertain. V lost 4 bases, J lost 7 bases, and 22 bases lay in between. Germline-derived CDR1 and CDR2 are MGHRA and YSYEKL. This CDR3 comprises 16 residues.

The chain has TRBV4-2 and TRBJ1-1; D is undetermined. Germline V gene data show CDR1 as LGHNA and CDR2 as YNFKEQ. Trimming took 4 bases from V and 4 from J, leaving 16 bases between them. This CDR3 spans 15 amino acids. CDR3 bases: TGTGCCAGCAGCCCGGGTGTGGGGAGTACCACTGAAGCTTTCTTT. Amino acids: CASSPGVGSTTEAFF.

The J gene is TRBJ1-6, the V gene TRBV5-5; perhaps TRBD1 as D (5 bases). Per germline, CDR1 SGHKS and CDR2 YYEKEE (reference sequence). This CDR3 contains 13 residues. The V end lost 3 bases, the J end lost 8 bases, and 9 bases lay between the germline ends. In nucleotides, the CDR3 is TGTGCCAGCAGCTCAACGGGGGATTCACCCCTCCACTTT. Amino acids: CASSSTGDSPLHF.

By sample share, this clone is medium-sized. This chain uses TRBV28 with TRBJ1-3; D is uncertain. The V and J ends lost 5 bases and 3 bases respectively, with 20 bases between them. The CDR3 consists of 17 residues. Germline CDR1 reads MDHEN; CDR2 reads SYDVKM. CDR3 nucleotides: TGTGCCAGCAGTGCACCCGCTAGGGAATGGGTTGGAAACACCATATATTTT. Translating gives CASSAPAREWVGNTIYF. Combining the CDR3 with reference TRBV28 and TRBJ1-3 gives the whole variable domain DVKVTQSSRYLVKRTGEKVFLECVQDMDHENMFWYRQDPGLGLRLIYFSYDVKMKEKGDIPEGYSVSREKKERFSLILESASTNQTSMYLCASSAPAREWVGNTIYFGEGSWLTVV.

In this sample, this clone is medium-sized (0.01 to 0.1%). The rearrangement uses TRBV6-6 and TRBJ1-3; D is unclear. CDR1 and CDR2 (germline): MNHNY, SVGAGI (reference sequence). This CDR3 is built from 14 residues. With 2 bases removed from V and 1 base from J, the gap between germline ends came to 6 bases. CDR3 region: CASSYGRSGNTIYF. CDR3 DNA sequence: TGTGCCAGCAGTTACGGGCGGTCTGGAAACACCATATATTTT.

Written as DNA, the CDR3 is TGTGCCAGCAGCCCAAGGGGGGAGTTACAGCCCCAGCATTTT. Encoded protein: CASSPRGELQPQHF. The V and J genes are TRBV28 and TRBJ1-5; D might be TRBD1 (6 bases). The CDR3 consists of 14 residues. The V end was cut by 6 bases, the J end by 7 bases, with 16 bases between. Germline loops: CDR1 MDHEN, CDR2 SYDVKM.

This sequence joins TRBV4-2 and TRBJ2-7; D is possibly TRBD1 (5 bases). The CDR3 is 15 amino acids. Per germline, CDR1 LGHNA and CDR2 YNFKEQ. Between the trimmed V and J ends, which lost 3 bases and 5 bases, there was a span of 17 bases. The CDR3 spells CASSQPPLDTNEQYF. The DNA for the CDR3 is TGTGCCAGCAGCCAGCCCCCGTTGGACACTAACGAGCAGTACTTC.

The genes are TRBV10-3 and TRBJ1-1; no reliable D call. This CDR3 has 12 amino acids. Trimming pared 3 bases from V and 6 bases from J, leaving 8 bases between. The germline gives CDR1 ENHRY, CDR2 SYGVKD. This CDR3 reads CAISDKGAEAFF. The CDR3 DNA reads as TGTGCCATCAGTGATAAGGGCGCTGAAGCTTTCTTT.

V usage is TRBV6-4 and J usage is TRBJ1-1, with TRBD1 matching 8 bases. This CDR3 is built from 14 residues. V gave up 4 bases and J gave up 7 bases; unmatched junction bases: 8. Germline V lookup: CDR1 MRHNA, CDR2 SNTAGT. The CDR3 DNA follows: TGTGCCAGCAGTGCCGAGACAGGGGTGGGTGAAGCTTTCTTT. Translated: CASSAETGVGEAFF.

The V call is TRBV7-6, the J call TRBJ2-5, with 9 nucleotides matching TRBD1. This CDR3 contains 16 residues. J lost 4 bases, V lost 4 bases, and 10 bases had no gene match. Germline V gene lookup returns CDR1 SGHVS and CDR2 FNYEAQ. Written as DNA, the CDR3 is TGTGCCAGCAGCTCCAAAGCGGGGACAGGGATAGAGACCCAGTACTTC. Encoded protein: CASSSKAGTGIETQYF. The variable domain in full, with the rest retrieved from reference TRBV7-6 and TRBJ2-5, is GAGVSQSPRYKVTKRGQDVALRCDPISGHVSLYWYRQALGQGPEFLTYFNYEAQQDKSGLPNDRFSAERPEGSISTLTIQRTEQRDSAMYRCASSSKAGTGIETQYFGPGTRLLVL.

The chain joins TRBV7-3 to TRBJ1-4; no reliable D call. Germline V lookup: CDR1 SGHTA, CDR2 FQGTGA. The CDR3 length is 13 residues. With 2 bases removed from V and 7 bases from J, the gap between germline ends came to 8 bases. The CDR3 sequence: CASSLGVGEKLFF. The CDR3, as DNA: TGTGCCAGCAGCTTAGGAGTTGGTGAAAAACTGTTTTTT.

The CDR3 reads CASSARDRVDEQYF. The CDR3 coding sequence is TGTGCCAGCAGTGCCCGGGACAGGGTTGACGAGCAGTACTTC. The V call is TRBV6-1, the J call TRBJ2-7; 9 bases map to TRBD1. The CDR3 has 14 amino acids. The junction had 6 bases not matched to a gene; V was cut back by 4 bases and J by 5 bases. The germline V gene encodes CDR1 MNHNS and CDR2 SASEGT.

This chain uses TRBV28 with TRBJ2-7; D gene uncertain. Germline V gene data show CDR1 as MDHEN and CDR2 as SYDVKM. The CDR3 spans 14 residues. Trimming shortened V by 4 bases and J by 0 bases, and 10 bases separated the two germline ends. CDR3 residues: CASSSPQSSYEQYF. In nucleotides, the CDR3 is TGTGCCAGCAGTTCCCCCCAGAGCTCCTACGAGCAGTACTTC.

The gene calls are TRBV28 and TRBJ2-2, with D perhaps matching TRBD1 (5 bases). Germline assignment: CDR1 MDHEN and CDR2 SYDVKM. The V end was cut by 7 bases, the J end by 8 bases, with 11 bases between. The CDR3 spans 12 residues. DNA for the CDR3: TGTGCCAGCAAGAAGGGGTTGGGGGAGCTGTTTTTT. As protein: CASKKGLGELFF.

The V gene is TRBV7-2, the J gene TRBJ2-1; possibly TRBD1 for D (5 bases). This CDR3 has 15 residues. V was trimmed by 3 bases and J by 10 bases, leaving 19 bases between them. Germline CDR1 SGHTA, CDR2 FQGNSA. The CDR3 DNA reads TGTGCCAGCAGCTTCCCCGGGCGGCGAAGACAGGAGCAGTTCTTC. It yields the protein CASSFPGRRRQEQFF.

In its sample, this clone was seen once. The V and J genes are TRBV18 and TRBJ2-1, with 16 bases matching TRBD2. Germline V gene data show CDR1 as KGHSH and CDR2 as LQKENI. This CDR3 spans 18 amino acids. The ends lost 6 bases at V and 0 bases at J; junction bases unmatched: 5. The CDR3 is CASSLGTSGGASYNEQFF. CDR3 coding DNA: TGTGCCAGCTCTCTCGGGACTAGCGGGGGGGCCTCCTACAATGAGCAGTTCTTC.

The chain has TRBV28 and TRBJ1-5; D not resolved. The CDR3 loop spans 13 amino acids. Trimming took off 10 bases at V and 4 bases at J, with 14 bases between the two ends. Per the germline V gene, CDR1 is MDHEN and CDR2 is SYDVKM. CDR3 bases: TGTGCCACCTCGCCACAGCCTAATCAGCCCCAGCATTTT. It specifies CATSPQPNQPQHF.

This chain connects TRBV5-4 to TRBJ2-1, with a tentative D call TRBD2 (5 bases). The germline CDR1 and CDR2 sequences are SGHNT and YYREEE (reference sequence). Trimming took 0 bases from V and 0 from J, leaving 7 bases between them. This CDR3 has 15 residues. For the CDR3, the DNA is TGTGCCAGCAGCTTGGGAGCGGACTCCTACAATGAGCAGTTCTTC. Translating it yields CASSLGADSYNEQFF.

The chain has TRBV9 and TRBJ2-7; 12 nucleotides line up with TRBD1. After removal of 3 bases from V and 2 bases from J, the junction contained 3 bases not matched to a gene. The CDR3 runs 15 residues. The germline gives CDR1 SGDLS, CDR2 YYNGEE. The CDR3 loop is CASSGDRGPAYEQYF. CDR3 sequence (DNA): TGTGCCAGCAGCGGGGACAGGGGGCCCGCCTACGAGCAGTACTTC.